One T cell receptor beta chain is described in this entry. All enrollees were roughly 18 to 90 years old and from approximately 24 US areas. Each participant's cohort was designated according to participant-reported clinical history. These data come from a study of blood T cell repertoires in COVID-19. Study at large: There were acute and convalescent COVID-19 samples, and they came from the United States, Italy and Spain. Sources were T cells, B-cell-depleted T cells, or PBMCs; the material itself was cDNA or gDNA.

The assay was immunoSEQ multiplex PCR, and TCRdb's table has in-frame clones only and misses some. There are around 430,000 clones in the sample; around nine tenths occur only once, and roughly a tenth lies in the top ten. The sample consisted of PBMCs or T cells enriched from blood (not recorded which). The TCR was taken from a woman aged 45-65 years who had recovered from COVID-19.

In DNA form, the CDR3 reads TGTGCCAGCAGTGCCACCGGGGGGGGCGAAGCTTTCTTT. It codes for CASSATGGGEAFF. The chain carries TRBV6-4 and TRBJ1-1; a possible D gene is TRBD1 (6 bases). The germline V and J ends were trimmed by 4 bases and 8 bases, with 14 bases remaining between them. Germline CDR1 is MRHNA and CDR2 is SNTAGT. This CDR3 contains 13 residues.